The 7 T cell receptor beta chains given below trace back to one sample, sequenced in a study of T cell responses to AZD1222 COVID-19 vaccine. Profiling relied on immunoSEQ multiplex PCR, and the TCRdb table lists in-frame clones only, not all of them. The sample lists 68,000 or so clones; 80% were seen once. The sample here was peripheral blood, taken on day 0 of AZD1222 vaccination. The receptors were gathered from an adult in good health.

The chain joins TRBV18 to TRBJ2-7; D not certain. Germline V CDR1 and CDR2: KGHSH, LQKENI. V lost 2 bases and J lost 7, with 12 bases in between. This CDR3 comprises 13 residues. This chain's CDR3 is CASSPAGLGEQYF. The DNA of the CDR3 is TGTGCCAGCTCACCAGCAGGCCTGGGAGAGCAGTACTTC.

The CDR3 nucleotides read TGTGCCAGTAGAATGACAGAAAATCAGCCCCAGCATTTT. Translating it yields CASRMTENQPQHF. The V and J genes are TRBV19 and TRBJ1-5; TRBD1 is a possible D gene (5 bases). The length of the CDR3 is 13 residues. The germline gives CDR1 LNHDA, CDR2 SQIVND (reference sequence). V was cut by 6 bases and J by 4 bases, with 10 bases left in between.

The J gene is TRBJ2-7, the V gene TRBV10-1; D gene ambiguous. Germline values: CDR1 WNHNN, CDR2 SYGVQD (reference sequence). Trimming cost V 0 bases and J 4 bases, with 7 bases left between them. This CDR3 has 13 residues. The CDR3 bases are TGCGCCAGCAGTGAGTCGAGCCGTTACGAGCAGTACTTC. Translating gives CASSESSRYEQYF.

This clone was seen only a few times. The chain recombines TRBV19 with TRBJ2-2; 9 bases are a match to TRBD2. The CDR3 length is 15 residues. CDR1 and CDR2 from the germline V gene are LNHDA and SQIVND (reference sequence). V was clipped by 10 bases and J by 4 bases; unmatched bases: 10. The CDR3 here is CATSGGGGSTGELFF. The CDR3 DNA reads TGTGCCACCTCCGGCGGGGGGGGTAGCACCGGGGAGCTGTTTTTT.

CDR3 amino acids: CASSVSEGRETQYF. The CDR3 DNA reads TGTGCCAGCAGCGTCTCAGAGGGGAGAGAGACCCAGTACTTC. The chain uses TRBV9 and TRBJ2-5; the D call may be TRBD1 or TRBD2 (5 bases each). The CDR3 covers 14 residues. From germline, CDR1 is SGDLS and CDR2 YYNGEE. V lost 2 bases, J lost 4 bases, and 12 bases lay in between.

The chain links TRBV7-2 to TRBJ1-5; D ambiguous. CDR1 is SGHTA and CDR2 is FQGNSA in the germline V gene. Trimming cost V 1 base and J 2 bases, with 9 bases left between them. CDR3 length: 15 residues. The CDR3 sequence: CASSLGWAGNQPQHF. The CDR3 DNA reads TGTGCCAGCAGCTTAGGTTGGGCAGGCAATCAGCCCCAGCATTTT.

The rearrangement uses TRBV12-3 or TRBV12-4 and TRBJ2-7; the D gene is possibly TRBD2 (6 bases). Between the trimmed V and J ends, which lost 4 bases and 6 bases, there was a span of 13 bases. This CDR3 region has 13 residues. This CDR3 reads CASSSGSLGEQYF. In nucleotides, the CDR3 is TGTGCCAGCAGTTCCGGGAGCCTAGGCGAGCAGTACTTC.